This entry is about one T cell receptor (beta chain). Its specific antigen is unknown. No base-level quality is on record; no much larger clone is a single base apart. This sample was included in a study of tumor and adjacent non-tumor tissue in lung cancer (dated by TCRdb to between 2017 and 2018). At the level of the whole study: The cohort included roughly 11 adenocarcinoma, a couple of squamous cell carcinoma and 1 small cell lung cancer patients. Using bulk TCRbeta repertoires from around 14 lung cancer patients, the study set lung tumor tissue side by side with matched distant non-tumor lung tissue. A few dozen paired specimens, one tumor and one normal lung sample per patient, were profiled by TCRbeta CDR3 sequencing. Ages among the approximately 15 patients ranged from roughly 31 to 85 years, there were about ten men and 5 women, and disease was at TNM stage I to III. A total of fewer than 150 million productive TCRbeta reads were generated by sequencing, corresponding to an average of about 4.17 million reads per sample. Study-wide conclusions, independent of this receptor: TCR diversity (inverse Simpson) was significantly higher in tumor than in normal lung tissue (roughly 430 vs 170, P = 0.0075, Mann-Whitney U test). A significantly larger cumulative share of the repertoire was made up by the top 100 clones in normal lung than in tumor tissue. TCR diversity was significantly higher in younger patients, and higher tumor TCR diversity was associated with shorter overall and disease-free survival. Peripheral blood was not sequenced, so blood TCRbeta repertoires were not examined in the lung cancer patients of the study. The methods do not name the sequencing platform or mention unique molecular identifiers. The cohort had only roughly 14 patients, and the authors noted that larger samples and more detailed clinical data are needed.

Including the terminal cysteine and phenylalanine, the CDR3 comprises 17 residues. The CDR3 DNA has 51 bases and is translated from base 1. CDR1 is given as MGHRA and CDR2 as YSYEKL, both from the germline V gene. The junction carries 19 bases between V and J, which are trimmed by 5 bases and 2 bases respectively. Library preparation was by multiplex PCR. Reads for this sample came from an Illumina HiSeq 2500. TCRbeta libraries were constructed through three rounds of nested PCR with primers (Table S4) according to protocols modified from ARM-PCR. PCR products of 200-500 bp were gel-excised and purified with the QIAquick gel extraction kit before sequencing. For the original study's pipeline: Trimmomatic was used to clean the reads, FLASH merged the cleaned reads into complete CDR3 sequences, and MiTCR assigned the sequences to V(D)J germline segments. Clonal diversity was calculated as the inverse Simpson's index using VDJtools. A read counted as productive if the sequence was in-frame and lacked a premature stop codon. The public reads were run again by TCRdb, first through fastp at Q25 and then through MiXCR, and only productive beta chains were kept. Under each unique CDR3 protein, matching rows form one entry showing the most common genes and DNA. The V and J calls here are based on TCRdb, not the publication. The sample data list about 85,000 distinct CDR3 sequences, and roughly 62% of these were observed just once. The ten largest clones take up approximately 15% of the sample.

RNA was isolated from bulk unsorted tissue, and RNA quality was assessed with a NanoDrop ND-1000 and an Agilent 2100. All donors had newly diagnosed lung cancer, had not received prior chemotherapy, and were admitted for thoracic surgery in China between August and November 2014. Patients who had received previous radiotherapy or chemotherapy, or who had another concurrent cancer, were excluded from the study. Surgical tissue pieces of roughly 1-2 cm3 were preserved in RNAlater solution and stored at -80 °C until use. Material for sequencing was lung tumor tissue. The chain is made from TRBV4-1 and TRBJ2-4; TRBD1 is possibly the D segment (5 matching bases). The TCR was taken from a man aged 70 or older with non-small cell lung cancer. For the CDR3, the sequence is CASSGLHGARPKNIQYF. The DNA sequence is as follows: TGCGCCAGCAGCGGATTGCATGGGGCCAGGCCCAAAAACATTCAGTACTTC.